This note documents a single TCR beta chain sequence. This clone was recorded only once. Its antigen is not yet known. The record has no base qualities; no much larger clone is one base away. What this sample's time point label stands for: newly diagnosed, previously untreated cHL patient sample. Using a Miltenyi CD4+ T cell isolation kit, CD4+ T cells were purified from thawed PBMCs through magnetic negative selection. PBMCs from patients with newly diagnosed, previously untreated classical Hodgkin lymphoma were sequenced as a comparison group for the relapsed/refractory trial patients. After peripheral blood was drawn into 8 mL Vacutainer Cell Preparation Tubes, PBMCs were isolated by centrifugation and then cryopreserved. Purified CD4+ and CD8+ fractions were prepared only for cases where an additional PBMC sample was available. Magnetically labelled cells were removed on LS columns in a quadroMACS separator, and the flow-through was retained as the purified fraction.

The CDR3 spans 15 residues, from the cysteine through the phenylalanine. This entry keeps only the CDR3 DNA: 45 bases, framed from base 1. Trimming leaves V shorter by 0 bases and J shorter by 8 bases, with the junction holding 7 bases beyond the gene matches. The germline V gene gives CDR1 as LGHNA and CDR2 as YSLEER. This record comes from a study of PD-1 blockade in classical Hodgkin lymphoma (dated by TCRdb to the early 2020s). With respect to the entire study: To define a peripheral blood immune signature of response to PD-1 blockade in classical Hodgkin lymphoma, the study combined TCR beta sequencing with CyTOF.

What the work shows at the level of the full study, not this receptor alone: Baseline TCR diversity was reported as lower in newly diagnosed patients than in healthy donors, and lower still in relapsed/refractory patients. Only a single clinical trial cohort was studied, and what caused the repertoire differences, possibly disease activity or prior therapy, remained undefined.

The Qiagen DNeasy kit was used to extract genomic DNA both from unsorted PBMCs and from the negatively selected CD4+ and CD8+ fractions. Amplification of TCR beta CDR3 regions was done by immunoSEQ multiplex PCR with primers that anneal to V and J segments. A synthetic immune receptor repertoire was used to minimize amplification bias, and any remaining bias was removed computationally after sequencing. Turning to the authors' computational methods: Custom Python scripts were used to quantify repertoire diversity as the Shannon entropy index. The unsorted, CD4+ and CD8+ repertoires were each analyzed separately, with the exception of combined analyses, where CD4+ and CD8+ sequences were merged in silico. The table was pulled from immuneACCESS by TCRdb, which kept in-frame rearrangements only. Such tables lose some clones; where checked, under half of the loss comes from unresolved V genes, and the rest has no known cause. D and trimming come from the DNA, and the V and J calls and clone size come from that table. The sample records some 28,000 clones, around 90% of which are singletons. The top ten constitute about 0.33% of the sample.

The V and J genes are TRBV4-3 and TRBJ2-1, and 7 junctional nucleotides match TRBD2. This sequence was found in a human donor with classical Hodgkin lymphoma. The sample was CD4+ T cells from blood. CDR3 sequence: CASSQDPRLADEQFF. The DNA reads TGCGCCAGCAGCCAAGATCCAAGGCTAGCGGATGAGCAGTTCTTC.